Shown below are 25 T cell receptor beta chains from a single sample sequenced in a study of blood T cell repertoires in COVID-19 (dated by TCRdb to 2020 to 2022). Library construction relied on the immunoSEQ multiplex PCR assay. TCRdb provides this immuneACCESS table in a form limited to in-frame rearrangements. Some clones are lacking; in checked studies, under half of them reflect an unresolved V gene, and why the rest are absent is not known. Counted in this sample were 150,000 to 200,000 clones; roughly 82% of them appeared once. The ten largest clones take up roughly 5.2% of the sample. Sequenced material: PBMCs or T cells enriched from blood (not recorded which). The receptor source for this set is a woman aged 55-69 years with acute COVID-19.

The rearrangement links TRBV24-1 to TRBJ1-5; D is possibly TRBD1 (5 bases). Looked up from germline, CDR1 is KGHDR and CDR2 is SFDVKD. This CDR3 contains 13 residues. Trimming took off 9 bases at V and 2 bases at J, with 10 bases between the two ends. Here the CDR3 DNA reads TGTGCCACCGGAGGGGTAGGCAATCAGCCCCAGCATTTT. Amino acid sequence: CATGGVGNQPQHF.

V and J are TRBV19 and TRBJ2-5; TRBD1 aligns across 7 bases. V shed 3 bases and J 1 base; nucleotides not matched to a gene: 5. The CDR3 runs to 15 residues. CDR1 and CDR2 from the germline V gene are LNHDA and SQIVND (reference sequence). CDR3 region: CASSIGTDLQETQYF. The DNA for the CDR3 is TGTGCCAGTAGTATCGGGACAGACCTCCAAGAGACCCAGTACTTC.

This clone was counted between two and nine times. The V call is TRBV21-1, the J call TRBJ1-1. TRBV21-1 is shown as a pseudogene. The CDR3 sequence is 14 residues long. This CDR3 reads CASSKGGDNTEAFF. CDR3 coding DNA: TGTGCCAGCAGCAAAGGGGGAGATAACACTGAAGCTTTCTTT.

The sample holds one count of this clone. This CDR3 is CASSATLYGRYEQYF. The CDR3 DNA sequence: TGTGCCAGCAGCGCGACTTTATATGGTCGCTACGAGCAGTACTTC. The rearrangement joins TRBV7-2 to TRBJ2-7; unclear D gene. CDR1 SGHTA and CDR2 FQGNSA come from the germline V gene. V shed 5 bases and J shed 3 bases, with 17 bases lying between them. The CDR3 length is 15 residues.

The rearrangement uses TRBV30 and TRBJ1-2, with TRBD1 matching over 8 bases. V dropped 1 base and J dropped 5; count of bases not matched to a gene: 0. Looked up from germline, CDR1 is GTSNPN and CDR2 is SVGIG (reference sequence). The CDR3 totals 12 residues. The CDR3 protein is CAWSGTGYGYTF. Here the CDR3 DNA reads TGTGCCTGGAGTGGGACAGGGTATGGCTACACCTTC.

The V call is TRBV28, the J call TRBJ1-2, with 8 bases lining up with TRBD1. This CDR3 contains 14 residues. Losses at the gene ends were 8 bases for V and 4 bases for J; bases not matched to a gene: 9. CDR1 is MDHEN, CDR2 SYDVKM, per germline. CDR3 nucleotide sequence: TGTGCCAGCTTTCCCGGGGGACAGGTCTATGGCTACACCTTC. It specifies CASFPGGQVYGYTF.

J is TRBJ1-1 and V is TRBV18, with TRBD1 matching over 9 bases. The germline V gene has CDR1 KGHSH and CDR2 LQKENI. The CDR3 has 19 residues. The V and J ends lost 2 bases and 4 bases, in that order; junction bases with no gene match: 17. The CDR3 DNA is TGTGCCAGCTCACCAACGTCCCGGGACAGGGTAGGGGCCAGCACTGAAGCTTTCTTT. It is translated as CASSPTSRDRVGASTEAFF.

V usage is TRBV4-3 and J usage is TRBJ1-2; no clear D. The length of the CDR3 is 17 residues. Looked up from germline, CDR1 is LGHNA and CDR2 is YSLEER. V was trimmed by 0 bases and J by 8 bases, leaving 22 bases between them. The CDR3 DNA follows: TGCGCCAGCAGCCAAGATCCGGCGGGCCAGACCCCCTTGGGCTACACCTTC. The encoded protein is CASSQDPAGQTPLGYTF.

The sample holds a few counts of this clone. The chain combines TRBV11-2 with TRBJ1-1, with D possibly TRBD1 on 5 matching bases. Germline CDR1 SGHAT, CDR2 FQNNGV. V dropped 5 bases and J dropped 6 bases, with 7 bases sitting between them. The CDR3 has 11 residues. The CDR3 DNA reads TGTGCCAGCAGCCGGGGGGCTGAAGCTTTCTTT. Protein: CASSRGAEAFF.

The J gene is TRBJ1-2, the V gene TRBV5-5; 7 bases are shared with TRBD1. Losses at the gene ends were 3 bases for V and 3 bases for J; bases not matched to a gene: 8. Germline CDR1 SGHKS, CDR2 YYEKEE (reference sequence). There are 15 residues in the CDR3. The CDR3 loop is CASSSGTETYYGYTF. The CDR3 nucleotides are TGTGCCAGCAGCTCCGGGACAGAGACGTACTATGGCTACACCTTC.

This clone is a singleton in its sample. The rearrangement links TRBV7-8 to TRBJ1-2; D is unclear. From germline, CDR1 is SGHVS and CDR2 FQNEAQ. The CDR3 sequence is 14 residues long. V was clipped by 4 bases and J by 4 bases, with 13 bases between them. The CDR3 DNA reads as TGTGCCAGCAGCTCCAATGGCATGTTCTATGGCTACACCTTC. Translation gives CASSSNGMFYGYTF.

This clone was seen a handful of times. This chain connects TRBV12-3 or TRBV12-4 to TRBJ2-7; D is undetermined. The CDR3 has 13 amino acids. Trimming removed 3 bases from V and 6 bases from J, with 12 bases in between. CDR3 amino acids: CASSLLAGPEQYF. The CDR3 DNA sequence: TGTGCCAGCAGTTTGCTGGCAGGTCCCGAGCAGTACTTC.

The V call is TRBV6-5, the J call TRBJ2-7; 7 bases match TRBD1. The germline V gene encodes CDR1 MNHEY and CDR2 SVGAGI. V gave up 6 bases and J gave up 3 bases; unmatched junction bases: 8. The CDR3 sequence is 14 residues long. The CDR3 is CASRKPGQLYEQYF. The CDR3 nucleotides are TGTGCCAGCAGGAAACCGGGACAGCTCTACGAGCAGTACTTC.

The V gene is TRBV9, the J gene TRBJ2-7; no clear D. V shed 0 bases and J shed 6 bases, with 10 bases lying between them. The length of the CDR3 is 13 residues. CDR1 SGDLS and CDR2 YYNGEE come from the germline V gene. CDR3 nucleotides: TGTGCCAGCAGCGTAGTTATCAGAGGCGAGCAGTACTTC. Protein product: CASSVVIRGEQYF.

The chain combines TRBV6-5 with TRBJ1-2, with D possibly being TRBD1 (6 bases). The germline CDR1 and CDR2 sequences are MNHEY and SVGAGI. The CDR3 covers 15 residues. V was clipped by 5 bases and J by 2 bases, with 15 bases between them. CDR3: CASSLQGRGNYGYTF. The CDR3 DNA reads as TGTGCCAGCAGTCTACAGGGAAGGGGGAACTATGGCTACACCTTC.

This clone was seen more than once but under ten times. The chain combines TRBV19 with TRBJ2-2; the match to TRBD2 covers 7 bases. The germline CDR1 and CDR2 sequences are LNHDA and SQIVND (reference sequence). This CDR3 has 17 residues. With 3 bases clipped from V and 3 bases from J, the junction kept 10 bases outside the gene matches. The CDR3 protein is CASSMPRLAVYTGELFF. In DNA, the CDR3 is TGTGCCAGTAGTATGCCCCGGCTAGCGGTTTACACCGGGGAGCTGTTTTTT.

The chain uses TRBV5-1 and TRBJ1-1, with 12 positions matching TRBD1. CDR1 and CDR2 from the germline V gene are SGHRS and YFSETQ. This CDR3 is built from 17 residues. V lost 4 bases and J lost 4; bases outside the gene matches: 11. CDR3 protein: CASSRDRGRQLATEAFF. In DNA form, the CDR3 reads TGCGCCAGCAGCCGGGACAGGGGGCGTCAGTTGGCCACTGAAGCTTTCTTT.

This chain joins TRBV29-1 and TRBJ2-1; 13 nucleotides align to TRBD2. Germline values: CDR1 SQVTM, CDR2 ANQGSEA. V was clipped by 4 bases and J by 0 bases; unmatched bases: 6. This CDR3 has 17 residues. The CDR3 coding sequence is TGCAGCGTTGCGGGGACTAGCGGGGCTAGCTCCTACAATGAGCAGTTCTTC. Residues: CSVAGTSGASSYNEQFF.

The chain has TRBV7-8 and TRBJ2-7, with TRBD2 matching 11 bases. With V trimmed by 1 base and J by 6 bases, 5 bases remained unmatched. Germline CDR1 is SGHVS and CDR2 is FQNEAQ. This CDR3 is built from 15 residues. As DNA, the CDR3 is TGTGCCAGCAGCTTAGGGCTAGCGGGGGGAGGCGAGCAGTACGTC. Its protein is CASSLGLAGGGEQYV.

This chain joins TRBV27 and TRBJ2-5, with D possibly matching TRBD1 (5 bases). The V gene lost 2 bases and the J gene lost 5 bases, with 15 bases spanning the gap. Looked up from germline, CDR1 is MNHEY and CDR2 is SMNVEV (reference sequence). The CDR3 loop spans 15 amino acids. In DNA form, the CDR3 reads TGTGCCAGCAGTTTACCGCGCAGGGCGGCGGAGACCCAGTACTTC. Its translation: CASSLPRRAAETQYF.

This chain joins TRBV4-2 and TRBJ1-2; the D gene is possibly TRBD1 (5 bases). Germline-derived CDR1 and CDR2 are LGHNA and YNFKEQ. The CDR3 sequence is 13 residues long. Trimming took off 1 base at V and 8 bases at J, with 11 bases between the two ends. The DNA for the CDR3 is TGTGCCAGCAGCCAAGCGACAGAATGGGGCTACACCTTC. Translation gives CASSQATEWGYTF.

The rearrangement joins TRBV5-1 to TRBJ1-1; 7 bases line up with TRBD1. V trimming: 7 bases; J trimming: 4 bases; junction bases outside the gene matches: 16. This CDR3 has 16 amino acids. The V gene's germline CDR1 is SGHRS and CDR2 YFSETQ. This CDR3 is CASAKIGTAEGTEAFF. CDR3 nucleotides: TGCGCCAGCGCCAAAATCGGGACAGCGGAGGGCACTGAAGCTTTCTTT.

The chain recombines TRBV10-1 with TRBJ2-3; 9 bases are shared with TRBD2. There are 17 residues in the CDR3. Trimming at V came to 4 bases and at J to 1 base, leaving 9 bases not matched to a gene. The germline CDR1 and CDR2 sequences are WNHNN and SYGVQD (reference sequence). The chain's CDR3 is CASSGSGGSWGTDTQYF. In nucleotides, the CDR3 is TGCGCCAGCAGTGGAAGCGGGGGGTCCTGGGGCACAGATACGCAGTATTTT.

This chain connects TRBV10-3 to TRBJ1-1; D may be TRBD1 (5 bases). Germline assignment: CDR1 ENHRY and CDR2 SYGVKD. V was clipped by 0 bases and J by 7 bases, with 9 bases between them. CDR3 size: 13 residues. As DNA, the CDR3 is TGTGCCATCAGTGAGTCGTGGGGCATTGAAGCTTTCTTT. This gives the protein CAISESWGIEAFF.

This clone was observed a handful of times. The chain is built from TRBV3-1 (or the pseudogene TRBV3-2) and TRBJ1-5; D perhaps matches TRBD1 (5 bases). V gave up 0 bases and J gave up 11 bases, with 11 bases separating them. The CDR3 length is 13 residues. Germline-derived CDR1 and CDR2 are LGHDT and YNNKEL (reference sequence). CDR3 nucleotides: TGTGCCAGCAGCCAAGATGGGGGGTCGGCCCAGCATTTT. Translated, it gives CASSQDGGSAQHF.